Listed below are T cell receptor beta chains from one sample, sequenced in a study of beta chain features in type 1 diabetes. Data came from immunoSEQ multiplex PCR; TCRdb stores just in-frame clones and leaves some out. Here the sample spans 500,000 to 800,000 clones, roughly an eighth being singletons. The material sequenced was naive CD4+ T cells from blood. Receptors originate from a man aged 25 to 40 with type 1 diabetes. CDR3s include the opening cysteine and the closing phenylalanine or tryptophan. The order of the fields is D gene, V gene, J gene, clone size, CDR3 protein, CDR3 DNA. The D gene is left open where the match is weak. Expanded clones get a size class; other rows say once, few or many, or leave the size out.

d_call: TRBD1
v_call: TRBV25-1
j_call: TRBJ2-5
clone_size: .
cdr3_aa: CAGSTGTETQYF
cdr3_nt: TGTGCCGGCTCGACAGGGACAGAGACCCAGTACTTC

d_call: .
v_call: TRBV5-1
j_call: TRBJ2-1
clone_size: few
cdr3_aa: CASSLEVVNEQFF
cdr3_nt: TGCGCCAGCAGCTTGGAAGTGGTCAATGAGCAGTTCTTC

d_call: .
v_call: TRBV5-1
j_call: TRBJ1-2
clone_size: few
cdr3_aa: CASRSEVPGYTF
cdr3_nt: TGCGCCAGCAGGTCAGAAGTACCTGGCTACACCTTC

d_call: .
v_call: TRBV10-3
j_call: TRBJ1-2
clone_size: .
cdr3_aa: CAISGEQEYGYTF
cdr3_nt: TGTGCCATCAGTGGGGAACAGGAATATGGCTACACCTTC

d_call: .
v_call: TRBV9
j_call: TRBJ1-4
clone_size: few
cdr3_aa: CASSSQHRVEKLFF
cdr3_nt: TGTGCCAGCAGCTCCCAACACAGGGTTGAAAAACTGTTTTTT

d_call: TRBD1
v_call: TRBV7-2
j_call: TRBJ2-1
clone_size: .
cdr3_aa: CASRTGSSSYNEQFF
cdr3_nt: TGTGCCAGTCGGACAGGGTCGAGCTCCTACAATGAGCAGTTCTTC

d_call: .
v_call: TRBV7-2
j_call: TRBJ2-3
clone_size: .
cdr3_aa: CASPSTDTQYF
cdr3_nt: TGTGCCAGCCCTAGCACAGATACGCAGTATTTT

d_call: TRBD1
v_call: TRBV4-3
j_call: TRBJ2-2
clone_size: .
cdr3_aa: CASSQDQTGHRELFF
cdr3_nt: TGCGCCAGCAGCCAAGATCAGACAGGGCACAGGGAGCTGTTTTTT

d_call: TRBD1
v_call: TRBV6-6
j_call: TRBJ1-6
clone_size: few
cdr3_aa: CASSLDRNSPLHF
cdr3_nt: TGTGCCAGCAGTTTGGACAGGAATTCACCCCTCCACTTT

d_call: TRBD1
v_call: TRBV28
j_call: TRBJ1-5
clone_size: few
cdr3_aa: CASSAQIGQVRQPQHF
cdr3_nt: TGTGCCAGCAGTGCACAAATTGGACAGGTGCGTCAGCCCCAGCATTTT

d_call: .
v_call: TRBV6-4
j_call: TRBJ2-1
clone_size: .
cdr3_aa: CASSATGREQFF
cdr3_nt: TGTGCCAGCAGTGCAACAGGGAGGGAGCAGTTCTTC

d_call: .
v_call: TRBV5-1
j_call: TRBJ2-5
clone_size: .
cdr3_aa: CASSLQGRGETQYF
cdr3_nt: TGCGCCAGCAGCCTACAGGGAAGGGGAGAGACCCAGTACTTC

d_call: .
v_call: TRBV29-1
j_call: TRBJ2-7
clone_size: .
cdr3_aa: CSVEGDVSYEQYF
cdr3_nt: TGCAGCGTTGAAGGAGACGTTTCCTACGAGCAGTACTTC

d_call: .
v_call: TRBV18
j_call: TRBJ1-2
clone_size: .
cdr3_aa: CASSPLSDGYTF
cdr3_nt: TGTGCCAGCTCACCACTTTCAGATGGCTACACCTTC

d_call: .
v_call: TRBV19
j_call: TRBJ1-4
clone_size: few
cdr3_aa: CASSHGHATGEKLFF
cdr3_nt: TGTGCCAGTAGTCACGGACACGCGACGGGGGAAAAACTGTTTTTT

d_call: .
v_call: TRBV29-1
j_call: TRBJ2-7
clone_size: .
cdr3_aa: CSPGPRGSYEQYF
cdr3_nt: TGCAGCCCTGGTCCCAGGGGTTCCTACGAGCAGTACTTC